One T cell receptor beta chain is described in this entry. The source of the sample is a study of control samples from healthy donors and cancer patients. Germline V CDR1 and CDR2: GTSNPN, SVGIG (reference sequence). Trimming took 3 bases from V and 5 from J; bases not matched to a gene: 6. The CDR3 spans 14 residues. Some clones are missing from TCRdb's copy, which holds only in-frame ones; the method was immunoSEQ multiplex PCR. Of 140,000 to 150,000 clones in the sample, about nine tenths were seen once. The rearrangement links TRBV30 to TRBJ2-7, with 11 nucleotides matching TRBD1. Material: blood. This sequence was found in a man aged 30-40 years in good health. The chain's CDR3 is CAWSVGTGGHEQYF. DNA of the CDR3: TGTGCCTGGAGCGTCGGGACAGGGGGTCACGAGCAGTACTTC.